The rows below give T cell receptor beta chains drawn from one sample of a study of blood T cell repertoires in COVID-19. Using immunoSEQ multiplex PCR, the repertoire was profiled, and TCRdb retains in-frame clones only, with some absent. The sample records some 170,000 clones, about 72% being singletons. Source material: PBMCs or T cells enriched from blood (not recorded which). The origin of the receptors is a woman in her forties or fifties who had recovered from COVID-19. CDR3s include the opening cysteine and the closing phenylalanine or tryptophan. D genes are given only for firm matches. The size field is filled for only some rows; it gives once, few, many or a size class.

>TRBJ2-1|TRBV3-1/TRBV3-2|TRBD2|15|-
TGTGCCAGCAGCCAACTGGCGGGAGACCACAATGAGCAGTTCTTC
CASSQLAGDHNEQFF
>TRBJ2-1|TRBV27|-|17|-
TGTGCCAGCAGTTTAGGGGCAGTCACCCGCTTCTACAATGAGCAGTTCTTC
CASSLGAVTRFYNEQFF
>TRBJ1-5|TRBV6-5|TRBD1|16|-
TGTGCCAGCAGTTTTCAGACAGGGGGTAACAATCAGCCCCAGCATTTT
CASSFQTGGNNQPQHF
>TRBJ1-2|TRBV28|TRBD1|13|-
TGTGCCAGCAGCCCCGGGACAGGAGGGGGCTACACCTTC
CASSPGTGGGYTF
>TRBJ1-2|TRBV7-2|TRBD1|14|-
TGTGCCAGCACCCCCGGACAGGGGGTAAATGGCTACACCTTC
CASTPGQGVNGYTF
>TRBJ2-1|TRBV4-2|TRBD2|13|-
TGTGCCAGCAGCTCCAGGGAGGGGAATGAGCAGTTCTTC
CASSSREGNEQFF
>TRBJ1-2|TRBV15|-|15|-
TGTGCCACCAGCTGGGGAGGTGCAGTCAACTATGGCTACACCTTC
CATSWGGAVNYGYTF
>TRBJ2-1|TRBV3-1/TRBV3-2|TRBD2|14|-
TGTGCCAGCAGCCGGGCTAGCGGGGTCAATGAGCAGTTCTTC
CASSRASGVNEQFF
>TRBJ1-2|TRBV6-5|-|13|-
TGTGCCAGCAGTCCGGTCGCGGGCTATGGCTACACCTTC
CASSPVAGYGYTF
>TRBJ1-1|TRBV11-3|-|14|-
TGTGCCAGCAGCTTAGATACTATGAACACTGAAGCTTTCTTT
CASSLDTMNTEAFF
>TRBJ2-7|TRBV11-2|TRBD2|16|-
TGTGCCAGCAGCTTAGATGGAGGACTAGGAGTGTACGAGCAGTACTTC
CASSLDGGLGVYEQYF
>TRBJ2-7|TRBV29-1|TRBD2|15|-
TGCAGCGTTGGACTAGCGGGGAGCGGACGACGGGAGCAGTACTTC
CSVGLAGSGRREQYF
>TRBJ1-2|TRBV5-3|-|12|-
TGTGCCAGAAGGCTGGAGGGCTATGGCTACACCTTC
CARRLEGYGYTF
>TRBJ1-1|TRBV9|TRBD1|15|-
TGTGCCAGCAGCGTAGGACAGGGCTCTAACACTGAAGCTTTCTTT
CASSVGQGSNTEAFF
>TRBJ2-5|TRBV7-2|-|15|-
TGTGCCAGCAGCTTAGCTGTAGCCTCACCCGAGACCCAGTACTTC
CASSLAVASPETQYF
>TRBJ1-3|TRBV7-9|-|17|few
TGTGCCAGCAGCTCTGGTCGCGGCGGAGTCTCTGGAAACACCATATATTTT
CASSSGRGGVSGNTIYF
>TRBJ1-5|TRBV21-1|-|16|-
TGTGCCAGCAGCAAAAATCCCGACAGAGATAATCAGCCCCAGCATTTT
CASSKNPDRDNQPQHF
>TRBJ1-1|TRBV21-1|-|14|-
TGTGCCAGCAGTCAAGGCAGGGTTTGCACTGAAGCTTTCTTT
CASSQGRVCTEAFF
>TRBJ2-2|TRBV6-6|-|20|-
TGTGCCAGCAGCCCCGAGGGTAGGATTGATGGAAGGAGGAACACCGGGGAGCTGTTTTTT
CASSPEGRIDGRRNTGELFF
>TRBJ2-1|TRBV27|TRBD2|16|-
TGTGCCAGCAGGATACTAAGCGGGGGACATTACAATGAGCAGTTCTTC
CASRILSGGHYNEQFF
>TRBJ2-7|TRBV5-6|-|16|many
TGTGCCAGCAGCTTGGTAGGGGCACTGGCATCCTACGAGCAGTACTTC
CASSLVGALASYEQYF
>TRBJ2-5|TRBV24-1|TRBD1|15|-
TGTGCCACCAGTGAGGGGGGACAGGGGTCGGAGACCCAGTACTTC
CATSEGGQGSETQYF
>TRBJ1-3|TRBV21-1|-|16|-
TGTGCCAGCAGCCCGGGCAGGGTCGTTTCTGGAAACACCATATATTTT
CASSPGRVVSGNTIYF
>TRBJ1-2|TRBV2|-|13|-
TGTGCCAGCAGTGTGGAGGTTAACTATGGCTACACCTTC
CASSVEVNYGYTF
>TRBJ2-3|TRBV19|TRBD2|14|-
TGTGCCAGCAGTAGCGGGAGGTTGGCAGATACGCAGTATTTT
CASSSGRLADTQYF
>TRBJ2-5|TRBV7-3|-|13|-
TGTGCCAGCAGCGCAGGGACACAGGAGACCCAGTACTTC
CASSAGTQETQYF
>TRBJ2-1|TRBV6-2/TRBV6-3|-|11|-
TGTGCCAGCAGTTCAGTCCTTGCTCAGTTCTTC
CASSSVLAQFF
>TRBJ1-3|TRBV7-2|TRBD1|15|once
TGTGCCAGCAGCTCCGGACAGGGGACTGGAAACACCATATATTTT
CASSSGQGTGNTIYF
>TRBJ1-1|TRBV28|TRBD1|14|-
TGTGCCAGCAGTTTATCGGCCAGGGGGGCGGAAGCTTTCTTT
CASSLSARGAEAFF
>TRBJ1-1|TRBV20-1|-|11|-
TGCAGTGCCAGGCCCCGGACTGAAGCTTTCTTT
CSARPRTEAFF
>TRBJ2-7|TRBV15|-|14|-
TGTGCCACCAGCAGAGAGTGGAGCTCCTACGAGCAGTACTTC
CATSREWSSYEQYF
>TRBJ1-3|TRBV5-1|TRBD1|13|-
TGCGCCAGCAGGGCTGACAGGGGCAACACCATATATTTT
CASRADRGNTIYF
>TRBJ1-1|TRBV30|-|11|-
TGTGCCTGGAGTGGAGACACTGAAGCTTTCTTT
CAWSGDTEAFF
>TRBJ1-2|TRBV3-1/TRBV3-2|-|12|few
TGTGCCAGCAGCTCCAGGGGTCATGGCTACACCTTC
CASSSRGHGYTF
>TRBJ2-5|TRBV3-1/TRBV3-2|-|13|-
TGTGCCAGCCTCTTTAGAGGTGAAGAGACCCAGTACTTC
CASLFRGEETQYF
>TRBJ2-3|TRBV19|-|13|-
TGTGCCAGTAGTGCCCGACTAGCAGATACGCAGTATTTT
CASSARLADTQYF
>TRBJ1-2|TRBV6-5|-|15|-
TGTGCCAGCAGAAAAACAGGGAGCCTTAACTATGGCTACACCTTC
CASRKTGSLNYGYTF